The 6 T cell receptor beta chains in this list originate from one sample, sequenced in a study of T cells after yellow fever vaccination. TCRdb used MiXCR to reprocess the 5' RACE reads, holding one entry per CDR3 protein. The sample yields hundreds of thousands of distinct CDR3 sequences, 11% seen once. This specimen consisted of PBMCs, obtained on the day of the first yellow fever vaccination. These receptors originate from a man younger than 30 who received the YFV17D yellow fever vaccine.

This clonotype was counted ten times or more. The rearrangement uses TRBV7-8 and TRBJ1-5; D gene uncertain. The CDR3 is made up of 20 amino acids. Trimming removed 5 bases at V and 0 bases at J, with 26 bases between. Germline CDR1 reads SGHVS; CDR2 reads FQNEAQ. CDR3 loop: CASSPIRLLHTDYSNQPQHF. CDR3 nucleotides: TGTGCCAGCAGCCCGATACGCTTACTACACACGGATTATAGCAATCAGCCCCAGCATTTT. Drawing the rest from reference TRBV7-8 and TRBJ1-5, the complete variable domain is GAGVSQSPRYKVAKRGQDVALRCDPISGHVSLFWYQQALGQGPEFLTYFQNEAQLDKSGLPSDRFFAERPEGSVSTLKIQRTQQEDSAVYLCASSPIRLLHTDYSNQPQHFGDGTRLSIL.

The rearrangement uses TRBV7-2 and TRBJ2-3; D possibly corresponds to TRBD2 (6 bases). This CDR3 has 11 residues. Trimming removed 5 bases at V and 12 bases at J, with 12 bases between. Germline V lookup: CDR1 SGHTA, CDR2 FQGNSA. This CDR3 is CASSEGGPQYF. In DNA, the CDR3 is TGTGCCAGCAGCGAGGGAGGCCCTCAGTATTTT.

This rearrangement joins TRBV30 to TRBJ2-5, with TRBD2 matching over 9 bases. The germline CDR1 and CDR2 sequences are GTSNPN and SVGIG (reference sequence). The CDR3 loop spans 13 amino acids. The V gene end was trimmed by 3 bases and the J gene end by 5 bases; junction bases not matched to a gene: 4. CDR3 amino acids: CAWRLAGSETQYF. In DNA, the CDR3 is TGTGCCTGGAGGCTAGCGGGGAGTGAGACCCAGTACTTC.

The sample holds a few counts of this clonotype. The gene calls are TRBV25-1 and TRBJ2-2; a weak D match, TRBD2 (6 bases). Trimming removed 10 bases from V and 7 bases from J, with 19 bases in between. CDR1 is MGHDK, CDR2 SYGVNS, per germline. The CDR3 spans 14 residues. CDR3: CATAGRGLYGELFF. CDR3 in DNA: TGTGCCACGGCGGGGCGCGGACTTTACGGGGAGCTGTTTTTT.

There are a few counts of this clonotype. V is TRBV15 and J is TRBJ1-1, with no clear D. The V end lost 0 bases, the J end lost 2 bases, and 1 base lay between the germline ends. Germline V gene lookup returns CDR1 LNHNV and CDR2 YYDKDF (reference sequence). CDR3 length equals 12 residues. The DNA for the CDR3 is TGTGCCACCAGCAGAGATAACACTGAAGCTTTCTTT. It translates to CATSRDNTEAFF.

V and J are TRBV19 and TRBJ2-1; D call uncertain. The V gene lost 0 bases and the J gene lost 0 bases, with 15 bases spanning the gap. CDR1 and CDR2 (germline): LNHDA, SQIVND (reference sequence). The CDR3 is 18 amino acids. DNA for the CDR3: TGTGCCAGTAGTATAGACCGCACGACAACCTACTCCTACAATGAGCAGTTCTTC. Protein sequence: CASSIDRTTTYSYNEQFF.